Listed here is a single T cell receptor (beta chain). Produced via immunoSEQ multiplex PCR; TCRdb's table is partial and in-frame only. Here the sample spans fewer than 150,000 clones, less than 75% being singletons. The source of the sample is a study of blood T cell repertoires in COVID-19. Germline values: CDR1 DFQATT, CDR2 SNEGSKA (reference sequence). This CDR3 spans 14 amino acids. V was clipped by 3 bases and J by 8 bases; unmatched bases: 10. The chain employs TRBV20-1 and TRBJ1-2; TRBD1 aligns across 9 bases. The sample taken for sequencing was peripheral blood. The receptor was isolated from a human donor with acute or convalescent COVID-19. The donor label of this sample is uncertain. CDR3 sequence: CSASTGQGIGGYTF. CDR3 sequence (DNA): TGCAGTGCTAGTACTGGACAGGGGATTGGGGGCTACACCTTC.